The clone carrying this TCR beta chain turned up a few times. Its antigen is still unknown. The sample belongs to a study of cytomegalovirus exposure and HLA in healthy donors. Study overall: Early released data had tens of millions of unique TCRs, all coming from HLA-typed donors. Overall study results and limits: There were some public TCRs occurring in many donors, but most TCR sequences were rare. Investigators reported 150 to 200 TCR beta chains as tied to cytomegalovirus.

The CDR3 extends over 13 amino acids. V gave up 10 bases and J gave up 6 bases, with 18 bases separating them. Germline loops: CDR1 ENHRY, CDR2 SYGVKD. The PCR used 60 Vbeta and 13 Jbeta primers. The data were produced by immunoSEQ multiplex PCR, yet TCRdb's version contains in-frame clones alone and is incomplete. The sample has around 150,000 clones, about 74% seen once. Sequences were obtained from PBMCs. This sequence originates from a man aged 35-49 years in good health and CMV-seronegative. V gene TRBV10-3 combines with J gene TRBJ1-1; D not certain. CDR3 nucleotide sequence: TGTGCCAGCTCGCGCGGCGGGGAATCTGAAGCTTTCTTT. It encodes CASSRGGESEAFF.